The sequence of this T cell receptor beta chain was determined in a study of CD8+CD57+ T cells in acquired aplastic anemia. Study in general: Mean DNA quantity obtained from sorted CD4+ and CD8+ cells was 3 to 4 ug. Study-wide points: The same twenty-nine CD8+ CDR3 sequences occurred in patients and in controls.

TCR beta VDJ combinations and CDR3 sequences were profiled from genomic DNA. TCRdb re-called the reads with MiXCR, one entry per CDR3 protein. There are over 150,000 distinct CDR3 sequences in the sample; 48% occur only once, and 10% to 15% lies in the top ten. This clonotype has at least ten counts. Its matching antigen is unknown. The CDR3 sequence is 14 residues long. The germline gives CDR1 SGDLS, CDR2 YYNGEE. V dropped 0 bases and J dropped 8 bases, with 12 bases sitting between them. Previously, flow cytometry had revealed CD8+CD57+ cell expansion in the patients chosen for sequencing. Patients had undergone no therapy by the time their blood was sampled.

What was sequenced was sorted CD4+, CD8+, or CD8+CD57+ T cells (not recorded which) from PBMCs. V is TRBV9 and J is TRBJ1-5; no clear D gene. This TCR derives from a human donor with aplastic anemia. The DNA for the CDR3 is TGTGCCAGCAGCGTAGGATCAGGAGCGGAGCCCCAGCATTTT. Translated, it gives CASSVGSGAEPQHF.